These 9 T cell receptor beta chains share one sample of origin, sequenced in a study of shared clonotypes between healthy human individuals. Produced via immunoSEQ multiplex PCR; TCRdb's table is partial and in-frame only. The data show 450,000 to 600,000 clones, around three quarters seen once. What was sequenced was PBMCs. The receptors shown here come from a woman in her thirties or forties in good health. Some clones in this sample may be carry-over from other donors' samples.

This clone was recorded a few times. The chain recombines TRBV6-6 with TRBJ1-4; the D gene is possibly TRBD1 (5 bases). CDR3 length: 15 residues. The germline V gene has CDR1 MNHNY and CDR2 SVGAGI (reference sequence). With 0 bases removed from V and 5 bases from J, the gap between germline ends came to 10 bases. CDR3 sequence reads: CASSYSDTINEKLFF. CDR3 nucleotides: TGTGCCAGCAGTTACTCGGACACGATAAATGAAAAACTGTTTTTT.

This chain uses TRBV19 with TRBJ2-5; the match to TRBD2 covers 11 bases. CDR1 is LNHDA, CDR2 SQIVND, per germline (reference sequence). This CDR3 spans 15 amino acids. Germline trimming cut 5 bases from V and 3 bases from J; bases unmatched to any gene: 5. CDR3: CASSVGLAAKETQYF. The DNA for the CDR3 is TGTGCCAGTAGTGTGGGACTAGCGGCTAAAGAGACCCAGTACTTC. The variable domain in full, with the rest retrieved from reference TRBV19 and TRBJ2-5, is DGGITQSPKYLFRKEGQNVTLSCEQNLNHDAMYWYRQDPGQGLRLIYYSQIVNDFQKGDIAEGYSVSREKKESFPLTVTSAQKNPTAFYLCASSVGLAAKETQYFGPGTRLLVL.

The chain employs TRBV23-1 and TRBJ1-5; TRBD1 matches 7 bases. TRBV23-1 belongs to the ORF category, with a function that is uncertain. This CDR3 spans 14 amino acids. The CDR3 protein is CSIQGESSNQPQHF. For the CDR3, the DNA is TGCTCCATTCAGGGGGAAAGTAGCAATCAGCCCCAGCATTTT.

J is TRBJ1-3 and V is TRBV6-5; maybe TRBD1 (5 bases). Germline CDR1 and CDR2: MNHEY and SVGAGI. V was cut by 4 bases and J by 0 bases, with 10 bases left in between. This CDR3 contains 15 residues. CDR3 sequence reads: CASSLGVNSGNTIYF. DNA of the CDR3: TGTGCCAGCAGTTTAGGGGTGAACTCTGGAAACACCATATATTTT.

The chain employs TRBV12-1 and TRBJ2-7; the listed D gene, TRBD2, was not tested against the DNA. TRBV12-1 is deemed a pseudogene. This CDR3 region has 18 residues. The CDR3 sequence is CASSHAGLAGGQGYEQYF. For the CDR3, the DNA is TGTGCCAGCAGCCATGCCGGGCTAGCGGGCGGCCAGGGCTACGAGCAGTACTTC.

This chain links TRBV5-1 with TRBJ2-2; 10 bases fit TRBD1. CDR3 length: 18 residues. The V gene's germline CDR1 is SGHRS and CDR2 YFSETQ. J lost 3 bases, V lost 4 bases, and 12 bases had no gene match. The CDR3 bases are TGCGCCAGCAGCGGAGGACAGGGGGTAACGGAGTACACCGGGGAGCTGTTTTTT. Translating gives CASSGGQGVTEYTGELFF.

The rearrangement joins TRBV27 to TRBJ2-5, with 12 bases identical to TRBD1. The closer fit of TRBJ2-7 to the DNA end suggests the J call may be wrong. Germline CDR1 is MNHEY and CDR2 is SMNVEV (reference sequence). The CDR3 is 13 amino acids. CDR3 sequence (DNA): TGTGCCAGCAGTTGGGACAGGGGGCGCGAGCAGTACTTC. Its translation is CASSWDRGREQYF.

In this sample, this clone turned up many times. This chain connects TRBV30 to TRBJ1-1, with a weak D call TRBD1 (5 bases). The CDR3 is 13 residues long. Trimming took off 0 bases at V and 7 bases at J, with 12 bases between the two ends. Looked up from germline, CDR1 is GTSNPN and CDR2 is SVGIG (reference sequence). DNA for the CDR3: TGTGCCTGGAGTGTATTGGATGGGGGTGAAGCTTTCTTT. Translating it yields CAWSVLDGGEAFF.

The rearrangement uses TRBV11-2 and TRBJ1-1; D not resolved. Germline loops: CDR1 SGHAT, CDR2 FQNNGV. The CDR3 is made up of 17 amino acids. The germline V and J ends were trimmed by 1 base and 0 bases, with 15 bases remaining between them. This CDR3 reads CASSLGTVRILNTEAFF. As DNA, the CDR3 is TGTGCCAGCAGCTTAGGGACCGTTCGAATTTTGAACACTGAAGCTTTCTTT.